The 24 T cell receptor beta chains below were found in one sample sequenced in a study of blood T cell repertoires in COVID-19. TCRdb's copy holds only in-frame clones and misses some; the assay was immunoSEQ multiplex PCR. Of around 300,000 clones listed, 70% to 90% are singletons. What was sequenced was peripheral blood. These receptors were obtained from a woman aged 70 to 79 with COVID-19, enrolled during active disease.

The DNA of the CDR3 is TGTGCCAGCAGCCACAGGGGGCAGCAGCCCCAGCATTTT. It encodes CASSHRGQQPQHF. This chain connects TRBV12-3 or TRBV12-4 to TRBJ1-5; 9 nucleotides align to TRBD1. CDR3 length: 13 amino acids. Trimming removed 6 bases from V and 7 bases from J; junction bases left unmatched: 4.

The rearrangement uses TRBV28 and TRBJ1-5, with 8 bases fitting TRBD1. V was clipped by 5 bases and J by 5 bases; unmatched bases: 5. The CDR3 contains 14 residues. Germline CDR1 is MDHEN and CDR2 is SYDVKM. The CDR3 protein is CASSRQGAHQPQHF. DNA for the CDR3: TGTGCCAGCAGTCGTCAGGGGGCCCATCAGCCCCAGCATTTT.

The gene calls are TRBV19 and TRBJ1-1; D gene unclear. Germline values: CDR1 LNHDA, CDR2 SQIVND (reference sequence). This CDR3 contains 13 residues. Trimming removed 4 bases at V and 1 base at J, with 7 bases between. The CDR3 sequence: CASSTGPNTEAFF. CDR3 in DNA: TGTGCCAGTAGTACAGGCCCGAACACTGAAGCTTTCTTT.

The J gene is TRBJ2-1, the V gene TRBV27, with D perhaps TRBD2 (5 bases). CDR1 MNHEY and CDR2 SMNVEV come from the germline V gene (reference sequence). Between the trimmed V and J ends, which lost 0 bases and 5 bases, there was a span of 23 bases. The CDR3 contains 19 residues. The CDR3 loop is CASSLSTEKGGKRHNEQFF. The CDR3 DNA sequence: TGTGCCAGCAGTTTATCCACCGAAAAGGGTGGGAAGCGGCACAATGAGCAGTTCTTC.

The J gene is TRBJ2-3, the V gene TRBV24-1; 7 positions agree with TRBD1. Germline V CDR1 and CDR2: KGHDR, SFDVKD. The CDR3 has 14 residues. J gave up 5 bases and V 4 bases, and 5 bases lay outside the gene matches. The CDR3 here is CATSDPTGEDTQYF. The CDR3 DNA follows: TGTGCCACCAGTGACCCCACAGGGGAAGATACGCAGTATTTT.

The chain couples TRBV7-8 to TRBJ2-2, with a weak D call TRBD1 (6 bases). Germline CDR1 SGHVS, CDR2 FQNEAQ. Trimming cost V 0 bases and J 7 bases, with 12 bases left between them. The CDR3 runs to 15 residues. The CDR3 loop reads CASSLARGRGGELFF. Written as DNA, the CDR3 is TGTGCCAGCAGCTTAGCCAGGGGCCGGGGCGGGGAGCTGTTTTTT.

This sequence joins TRBV30 and TRBJ1-2; the match to TRBD1 covers 7 bases. Losses at the gene ends were 3 bases for V and 4 bases for J; bases not matched to a gene: 5. Germline CDR1 GTSNPN, CDR2 SVGIG (reference sequence). The CDR3 has 13 residues. The CDR3 coding sequence is TGTGCCTGGAGGGGACAGATTTTCTATGGCTACACCTTC. Protein product: CAWRGQIFYGYTF. Together with reference TRBV30 and TRBJ1-2, the CDR3 gives the full variable domain: SQTIHQWPATLVQPVGSPLSLECTVEGTSNPNLYWYRQAAGRGLQLLFYSVGIGQISSEVPQNLSASRPQDRQFILSSKKLLLSDSGFYLCAWRGQIFYGYTFGSGTRLTVV.

The rearrangement links TRBV13 to TRBJ2-1; 12 nucleotides line up with TRBD2. V lost 0 bases and J lost 8; bases outside the gene matches: 5. The CDR3 consists of 16 residues. Germline V lookup: CDR1 PRHDT, CDR2 FYEKMQ (reference sequence). CDR3 residues: CASSLGLAGGLDEQFF. In nucleotides, the CDR3 is TGTGCCAGCAGCTTAGGACTAGCGGGGGGTTTAGATGAGCAGTTCTTC. The whole variable domain, remainder taken from reference TRBV13 and TRBJ2-1, is AAGVIQSPRHLIKEKRETATLKCYPIPRHDTVYWYQQGPGQDPQFLISFYEKMQSDKGSIPDRFSAQQFSDYHSELNMSSLELGDSALYFCASSLGLAGGLDEQFFGPGTRLTVL.

The chain has TRBV6-6 and TRBJ2-4; 14 bases are a match to TRBD2. Germline CDR1 is MNHNY and CDR2 is SVGAGI (reference sequence). The CDR3 has 14 amino acids. V trimming: 7 bases; J trimming: 8 bases; junction bases outside the gene matches: 4. CDR3 region: CASTGTSGGDIQYF. CDR3 coding DNA: TGTGCCAGCACCGGGACTAGCGGGGGTGACATTCAGTACTTC.

The chain joins TRBV7-8 to TRBJ2-7; D uncertain. The CDR3 is 15 amino acids. The V gene's germline CDR1 is SGHVS and CDR2 FQNEAQ. V shed 3 bases and J shed 0 bases, with 12 bases lying between them. CDR3 sequence: CASSFSPTSSYEQYF. As DNA, the CDR3 is TGTGCCAGCAGCTTTTCTCCAACCAGCTCCTACGAGCAGTACTTC.

The chain is built from TRBV7-8 and TRBJ1-1, with 9 positions matching TRBD1. Germline trimming cut 3 bases from V and 6 bases from J; bases unmatched to any gene: 2. The length of the CDR3 is 13 residues. Germline-derived CDR1 and CDR2 are SGHVS and FQNEAQ. The CDR3 coding sequence is TGTGCCAGCAGCTTGGGACAGGGCGCTGAAGCTTTCTTT. It codes for CASSLGQGAEAFF.

V usage is TRBV5-1 and J usage is TRBJ1-6; maybe TRBD1 (6 bases). Germline CDR1 reads SGHRS; CDR2 reads YFSETQ. This CDR3 has 13 residues. Between the trimmed V and J ends, which lost 4 bases and 10 bases, there was a span of 12 bases. The CDR3 sequence is CASSIGGRSPLHF. CDR3 sequence (DNA): TGCGCCAGCAGCATAGGGGGTAGATCACCCCTCCACTTT. Looking up the rest from reference TRBV5-1 and TRBJ1-6 gives the full variable domain: KAGVTQTPRYLIKTRGQQVTLSCSPISGHRSVSWYQQTPGQGLQFLFEYFSETQRNKGNFPGRFSGRQFSNSRSEMNVSTLELGDSALYLCASSIGGRSPLHFGNGTRLTVT.

The rearrangement joins TRBV5-5 to TRBJ2-1; TRBD1 might be the D (6 bases). The CDR3 has 14 residues. With 0 bases removed from V and 6 bases from J, the gap between germline ends came to 10 bases. Germline CDR1 SGHKS, CDR2 YYEKEE (reference sequence). CDR3 nucleotide sequence: TGTGCCAGCAGCTTGGAGGGGGTTCGCAATGAGCAGTTCTTC. Translated, it gives CASSLEGVRNEQFF.

V gene TRBV9 combines with J gene TRBJ2-3; maybe TRBD2 (7 bases). V was cut by 1 base and J by 0 bases, with 15 bases left in between. The CDR3 covers 17 residues. Germline CDR1 SGDLS, CDR2 YYNGEE. The CDR3 region has the DNA TGTGCCAGCAGCGTAAGGGGGGGAGGAACTAGCACAGATACGCAGTATTTT. Encoded protein: CASSVRGGGTSTDTQYF.

The rearrangement links TRBV19 to TRBJ2-1; D possibly corresponds to TRBD2 (5 bases). The germline V gene encodes CDR1 LNHDA and CDR2 SQIVND (reference sequence). The CDR3 runs to 13 residues. CDR3 bases: TGTGCTACAAGAGGGATATTCTACAATGAGCAGTTCTTC. Translation: CATRGIFYNEQFF.

The table lists this clone with a count of one. This rearrangement joins TRBV19 to TRBJ2-2; 8 positions match TRBD2. Germline loops: CDR1 LNHDA, CDR2 SQIVND (reference sequence). V lost 6 bases and J lost 7; bases outside the gene matches: 10. The CDR3 is 15 residues long. The CDR3 reads CASRPRAGAGGELFF. The CDR3 bases are TGTGCCAGTAGACCGAGAGCGGGGGCGGGCGGGGAGCTGTTTTTT.

The rearrangement links TRBV4-3 to TRBJ2-2, with D possibly TRBD2 on 6 matching bases. Trimming took 0 bases from V and 1 from J, leaving 15 bases between them. Germline values: CDR1 LGHNA, CDR2 YSLEER. The length of the CDR3 is 18 residues. The CDR3, as DNA: TGCGCCAGCAGCCAAGATCTTAAGGAGGGCCGGAACACCGGGGAGCTGTTTTTT. This sequence encodes CASSQDLKEGRNTGELFF.

The rearrangement joins TRBV2 to TRBJ1-5; 8 bases agree with TRBD1. Germline CDR1 is SNHLY and CDR2 is FYNNEI. The CDR3 is 13 amino acids. J lost 6 bases, V lost 4 bases, and 2 bases had no gene match. The CDR3 sequence: CASSGTGGQPQHF. DNA for the CDR3: TGTGCCAGCAGTGGCACAGGGGGTCAGCCCCAGCATTTT.

The chain is built from TRBV9 and TRBJ2-1; 7 nucleotides match TRBD2. With V trimmed by 0 bases and J by 9 bases, 12 bases remained unmatched. The CDR3 is 16 amino acids. Germline CDR1 and CDR2: SGDLS and YYNGEE. CDR3 coding DNA: TGTGCCAGCAGCGTAGAGGAAGGACTAGTATCCCGTGAGCAGTTCTTC. Its translation is CASSVEEGLVSREQFF.

The chain recombines TRBV6-6 with TRBJ2-7, with D tentatively TRBD1 (5 bases). From germline, CDR1 is MNHNY and CDR2 SVGAGI (reference sequence). The CDR3 sequence is 15 residues long. The V end was cut by 5 bases, the J end by 0 bases, with 14 bases between. The DNA of the CDR3 is TGTGCCAGCAGTGACCGGACAACCGTCTCCTACGAGCAGTACTTC. Protein sequence: CASSDRTTVSYEQYF.

This chain joins TRBV9 and TRBJ1-2, with TRBD1 matching over 7 bases. Trimming removed 4 bases from V and 6 bases from J; junction bases left unmatched: 12. Germline loops: CDR1 SGDLS, CDR2 YYNGEE. This CDR3 has 15 residues. The DNA of the CDR3 is TGTGCCAGCAGCCAAAACCTCGGGACAGAAGATGGCTACACCTTC. The encoded protein is CASSQNLGTEDGYTF.

This clone was seen only a few times. The chain combines TRBV5-1 with TRBJ2-2, with TRBD1 matching 11 bases. This CDR3 has 16 residues. V lost 2 bases, J lost 5 bases, and 5 bases stayed unmatched. Germline CDR1 reads SGHRS; CDR2 reads YFSETQ. The CDR3 sequence: CASSLGQGAPTGELFF. The CDR3, as DNA: TGCGCCAGCAGCTTAGGACAGGGGGCCCCTACCGGGGAGCTGTTTTTT.

V and J are TRBV2 and TRBJ1-1; 7 bases map to TRBD1. This CDR3 region has 12 residues. Germline V gene sequence: CDR1 SNHLY, CDR2 FYNNEI. The V segment lost 9 bases and the J segment 6 bases; nucleotides outside the gene matches: 7. The CDR3, as DNA: TGTGCCAGGGGACAGCCGGGTCCTGAAGCTTTCTTT. This codes for CARGQPGPEAFF.

The table lists this clone with a count of one. The V call is TRBV7-2, the J call TRBJ1-1; TRBD1 aligns across 10 bases. The CDR3 extends over 15 amino acids. The V gene's germline CDR1 is SGHTA and CDR2 FQGNSA. The junction had 11 bases not matched to a gene; V was cut back by 2 bases and J by 11 bases. The CDR3 nucleotides are TGTGCCAGCAGCTTACAACCGGACAGGGGGATCGGGGCTTTCTTT. Its protein is CASSLQPDRGIGAFF.